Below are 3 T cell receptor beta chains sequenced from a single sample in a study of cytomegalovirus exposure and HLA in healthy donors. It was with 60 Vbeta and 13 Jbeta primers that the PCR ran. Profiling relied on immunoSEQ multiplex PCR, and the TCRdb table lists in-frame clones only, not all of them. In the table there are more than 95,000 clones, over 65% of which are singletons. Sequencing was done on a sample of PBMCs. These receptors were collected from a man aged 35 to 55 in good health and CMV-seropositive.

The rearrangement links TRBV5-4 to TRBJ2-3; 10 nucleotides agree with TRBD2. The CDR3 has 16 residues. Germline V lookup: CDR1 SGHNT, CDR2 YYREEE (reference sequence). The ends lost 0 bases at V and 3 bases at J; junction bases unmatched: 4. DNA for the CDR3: TGTGCCAGCAGCTTGGTCAGCGGGAGGGTTACAGATACGCAGTATTTT. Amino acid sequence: CASSLVSGRVTDTQYF.

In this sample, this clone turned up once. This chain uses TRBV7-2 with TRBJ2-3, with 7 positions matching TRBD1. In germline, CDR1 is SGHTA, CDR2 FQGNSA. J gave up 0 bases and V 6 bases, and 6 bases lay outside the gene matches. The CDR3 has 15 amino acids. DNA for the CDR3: TGTGCCAGCAGTTCCGACAGGGTTAGCACAGATACGCAGTATTTT. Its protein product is CASSSDRVSTDTQYF.

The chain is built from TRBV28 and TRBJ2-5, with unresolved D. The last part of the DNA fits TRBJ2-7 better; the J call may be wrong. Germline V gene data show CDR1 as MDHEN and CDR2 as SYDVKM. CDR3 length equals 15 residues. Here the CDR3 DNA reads TGTGCCAGCAGACCCATAGATGTAAGTTCCTACGAGCAGTACTTC. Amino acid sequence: CASRPIDVSSYEQYF.